A selection of T cell receptor beta chains follows, all from one sample in a study of blood T cell repertoires in COVID-19. This table comes from immunoSEQ multiplex PCR, and its TCRdb copy is limited to in-frame clones, with some not included. In the table there are 120,000 to 150,000 clones, 84% of which are singletons. Material for sequencing was PBMCs or T cells enriched from blood (not recorded which). The receptors shown here come from a man aged 50 to 60 in a cohort exposed to, infected with or recovered from COVID-19 (not recorded which). The CDR3 runs from the conserved cysteine through the conserved F or W. The D gene is left open where the match is weak. Clone size, where shown, is once, few, many, or a class for clones that have expanded.

few | TRBJ1-1 | TRBV2 | NA | CASSERRGGDTEAFF | TGTGCCAGCAGTGAAAGGAGGGGAGGGGACACTGAAGCTTTCTTT
once | TRBJ1-2 | TRBV5-3 | NA | CARSLQEEVVYGYTF | TGTGCCAGAAGCTTACAAGAGGAGGTGGTGTATGGCTACACCTTC
NA | TRBJ2-3 | TRBV19 | TRBD1 | CASSIPTGSTDTQYF | TGTGCCAGTAGTATCCCGACAGGGAGCACAGATACGCAGTATTTT
NA | TRBJ2-7 | TRBV3-1/TRBV3-2 | TRBD2 | CASSLTSGPSYEQYF | TGTGCCAGCAGCCTCACTAGCGGCCCTTCCTACGAGCAGTACTTC
few | TRBJ2-3 | TRBV7-2 | NA | CASSLTGTGSPLSTDTQYF | TGTGCCAGCAGCTTAACAGGGACGGGATCTCCACTTAGCACAGATACGCAGTATTTT
NA | TRBJ2-5 | TRBV5-1 | TRBD1 | CASSWDRVETQYF | TGCGCCAGCAGCTGGGACAGGGTGGAGACCCAGTACTTC
NA | TRBJ2-2 | TRBV6-2/TRBV6-3 | TRBD2 | CASSLAGGNGELFF | TGTGCCAGCAGTTTGGCGGGGGGTAACGGGGAGCTGTTTTTT
once | TRBJ2-5 | TRBV7-9 | TRBD2 | CASSPRGRTSGLQETQYF | TGTGCCAGCAGCCCACGCGGCAGGACTAGCGGCCTACAAGAGACCCAGTACTTC
NA | TRBJ2-2 | TRBV10-2 | TRBD2 | CASSESIAGGLTGELFF | TGCGCCAGCAGTGAGTCGATAGCGGGAGGTCTCACCGGGGAGCTGTTTTTT
NA | TRBJ2-5 | TRBV29-1 | NA | CSAYYYQETQYF | TGCAGCGCCTACTACTACCAAGAGACCCAGTACTTC
NA | TRBJ1-2 | TRBV7-9 | TRBD1 | CASSRTGSHYGYTF | TGTGCCAGCAGTCGGACAGGGTCACACTATGGCTACACCTTC
NA | TRBJ1-6 | TRBV11-2 | NA | CASSSLRGDPLHF | TGTGCCAGCAGCTCCCTTCGGGGAGACCCCCTCCACTTT
NA | TRBJ2-6 | TRBV19 | NA | CASSFVSGANVLTF | TGTGCCAGTAGTTTCGTCTCTGGGGCCAACGTCCTGACTTTC
few | TRBJ2-3 | TRBV5-1 | NA | CASSLDFVRTDTQYF | TGCGCCAGCAGCTTGGATTTCGTTCGCACAGATACGCAGTATTTT
NA | TRBJ1-1 | TRBV10-3 | NA | CAISEGGTGLAFF | TGTGCCATCAGTGAAGGCGGGACGGGGCTCGCTTTCTTT
NA | TRBJ1-5 | TRBV6-5 | NA | CASSWGDNQPQHF | TGTGCCAGCAGTTGGGGGGACAATCAGCCCCAGCATTTT
NA | TRBJ1-2 | TRBV2 | TRBD1 | CASSEAGQDGYTF | TGTGCCAGCAGTGAAGCGGGACAGGATGGCTACACCTTC
NA | TRBJ1-1 | TRBV7-2 | NA | CASSLDWRGTEAFF | TGTGCCAGCAGCTTAGACTGGAGGGGAACTGAAGCTTTCTTT
once | TRBJ2-5 | TRBV3-1/TRBV3-2 | NA | CASSPGTSQETQYF | TGTGCCAGCAGCCCCGGGACTTCACAAGAGACCCAGTACTTC
NA | TRBJ2-5 | TRBV7-2 | TRBD2 | CASSFEVVAGGGQYF | TGTGCCAGCAGCTTTGAAGTGGTAGCGGGGGGGGGCCAGTACTTC
NA | TRBJ1-1 | TRBV30 | NA | CAWVRADKLNTEAFF | TGTGCCTGGGTCCGCGCGGACAAACTGAACACTGAAGCTTTCTTT
NA | TRBJ2-1 | TRBV28 | TRBD2 | CASSGLVIENEQFF | TGTGCCAGCAGCGGACTAGTCATCGAAAATGAGCAGTTCTTC
NA | TRBJ1-2 | TRBV4-1 | NA | CASSQGVPATGNYGYTF | TGCGCCAGCAGCCAAGGGGTCCCCGCGACAGGCAACTATGGCTACACCTTC
NA | TRBJ2-3 | TRBV2 | TRBD1 | CASNQGQGDTDTQYF | TGTGCCAGCAACCAGGGACAGGGAGACACAGATACGCAGTATTTT
NA | TRBJ1-3 | TRBV30 | TRBD1 | CAWSSLLGQNGNTIYF | TGTGCCTGGAGTTCCCTTTTGGGACAGAACGGAAACACCATATATTTT
NA | TRBJ2-2 | TRBV5-1 | NA | CASSPERPTGELFF | TGCGCCAGCAGTCCGGAGCGGCCCACCGGGGAGCTGTTTTTT
NA | TRBJ2-3 | TRBV2 | TRBD2 | CASKRAGGTDTQYF | TGTGCCAGCAAACGGGCGGGGGGCACAGATACGCAGTATTTT
NA | TRBJ2-3 | TRBV30 | NA | CAWNGLGVVDTQYF | TGTGCCTGGAACGGTTTGGGAGTGGTAGATACGCAGTATTTT
NA | TRBJ2-7 | TRBV25-1 | NA | CASSEWGQEYEQYF | TGTGCCAGCAGTGAATGGGGACAAGAATACGAGCAGTACTTC
NA | TRBJ2-5 | TRBV29-1 | TRBD2 | CSVDGLAGETQYF | TGCAGCGTTGATGGACTAGCCGGGGAGACCCAGTACTTC
few | TRBJ2-7 | TRBV5-1 | NA | CASSLASGYSYEQYF | TGCGCCAGCAGCTTGGCCTCGGGTTACTCCTACGAGCAGTACTTC
NA | TRBJ2-3 | TRBV12-5 | TRBD2 | CASGLGLAAGGTDTQYF | TGTGCTAGTGGTTTGGGACTAGCGGCAGGAGGCACAGATACGCAGTATTTT
NA | TRBJ1-6 | TRBV11-2 | TRBD1 | CASSLFPGSGTGGSPLHF | TGTGCCAGCAGCTTGTTCCCGGGATCCGGGACAGGTGGTTCACCCCTCCACTTT
NA | TRBJ1-1 | TRBV2 | NA | CASSMDNTNTEAFF | TGTGCCAGCAGCATGGACAATACGAACACTGAAGCTTTCTTT
NA | TRBJ1-2 | TRBV7-9 | TRBD1 | CASSLGTGANYGYTF | TGTGCCAGCAGCTTAGGGACAGGGGCTAACTATGGCTACACCTTC
NA | TRBJ1-1 | TRBV6-5 | NA | CATTLNTEAFF | TGTGCCACCACTTTGAACACTGAAGCTTTCTTT
NA | TRBJ2-7 | TRBV12-3/TRBV12-4 | TRBD2 | CASSLTSDEQYF | TGTGCCAGCAGCCTAACTAGCGACGAGCAGTACTTC
NA | TRBJ2-5 | TRBV5-4 | NA | CASSLGLASETQYF | TGTGCCAGCAGCTTGGGACTGGCGAGCGAGACCCAGTACTTC
NA | TRBJ1-5 | TRBV10-3 | NA | CAASDSPYQPQHF | TGTGCCGCCTCAGACAGCCCCTATCAGCCCCAGCATTTT
NA | TRBJ1-4 | TRBV11-2 | NA | CASSPTGSANEKLFF | TGTGCCAGCAGCCCTACAGGGTCAGCTAATGAAAAACTGTTTTTT
NA | TRBJ2-3 | TRBV18 | TRBD2 | CASSPIGSGGYTDTQYF | TGTGCCAGCTCACCCATTGGTAGCGGGGGCTACACAGATACGCAGTATTTT
NA | TRBJ2-5 | TRBV3-1/TRBV3-2 | TRBD2 | CARRGAGGQVVVFQETQYF | TGTGCCCGCCGCGGGGCGGGGGGGCAGGTCGTCGTTTTCCAAGAGACCCAGTACTTC
NA | TRBJ1-5 | TRBV7-9 | NA | CASSLEQGSTQHF | TGTGCCAGCAGCTTAGAACAGGGAAGTACCCAGCATTTT
NA | TRBJ1-5 | TRBV27 | NA | CASSWGRNQPQHF | TGTGCCAGCAGTTGGGGGCGGAATCAGCCCCAGCATTTT
NA | TRBJ1-5 | TRBV14 | NA | CASSPGGDGNQPQHF | TGTGCCAGCAGTCCGGGGGGAGACGGCAATCAGCCCCAGCATTTT
few | TRBJ1-6 | TRBV27 | TRBD1 | CASRGQYSPLHF | TGTGCCAGCAGGGGACAGTACTCACCCCTCCACTTT
NA | TRBJ2-1 | TRBV5-1 | TRBD2 | CASSGGLAGPYNEQFF | TGCGCCAGCAGCGGCGGACTAGCGGGACCCTACAATGAGCAGTTCTTC
NA | TRBJ2-7 | TRBV24-1 | NA | CATSDPPPSGYREQYF | TGTGCCACCAGTGATCCCCCCCCCTCAGGCTATCGCGAGCAGTACTTC
NA | TRBJ2-5 | TRBV5-6 | TRBD2 | CASRRTSGGMETQYF | TGTGCCAGCAGGCGGACTAGCGGGGGGATGGAGACCCAGTACTTC
NA | TRBJ2-1 | TRBV29-1 | NA | CSVARDGLYNEQFF | TGCAGCGTAGCTCGAGACGGACTCTACAATGAGCAGTTCTTC
NA | TRBJ2-7 | TRBV12-3/TRBV12-4 | NA | CASNGGGYEQYF | TGTGCCAGCAACGGCGGCGGCTACGAGCAGTACTTC
NA | TRBJ1-2 | TRBV5-1 | TRBD1 | CASNQGVIYGYTF | TGCGCCAGCAACCAGGGGGTAATCTATGGCTACACCTTC
NA | TRBJ2-7 | TRBV29-1 | NA | CSVDQGTGSAYEQYF | TGCAGCGTTGACCAGGGGACGGGGAGCGCCTACGAGCAGTACTTC
NA | TRBJ1-2 | TRBV7-2 | NA | CASSETAVYGYTF | TGTGCCAGCAGCGAGACTGCCGTCTATGGCTACACCTTC
NA | TRBJ1-5 | TRBV5-6 | TRBD1 | CASSTTTSGQGRFQPQHF | TGTGCCAGCAGCACCACAACATCTGGACAGGGTAGGTTCCAGCCCCAGCATTTT
NA | TRBJ2-5 | TRBV5-6 | NA | CASSLSGAGVVQYF | TGTGCCAGCAGCTTATCAGGAGCCGGGGTCGTACAGTACTTC
few | TRBJ1-3 | TRBV5-1 | NA | CASSLWGTSSGNTIYF | TGCGCCAGCAGCTTGTGGGGCACGAGCTCTGGAAACACCATATATTTT
NA | TRBJ1-3 | TRBV9 | NA | CASSVVGAHGNTIYF | TGTGCCAGCAGCGTAGTAGGGGCGCACGGAAACACCATATATTTT